Listed here is a single T cell receptor beta chain. TCRdb's copy holds only in-frame clones and misses some; the assay was immunoSEQ multiplex PCR. The table has 10,000 to 15,000 clones, 20% to 25% seen once. The data belong to a study of sequential checkpoint blockade in melanoma. In the study overall: DNA from 91 pretreatment tumor samples underwent TCRβ immunosequencing.

As to treatment: randomized to nivolumab then ipilimumab (arm A) or the reverse (arm B). The CDR3 consists of 13 residues. Per germline, CDR1 ENHRY and CDR2 SYGVKD. V trimming: 1 base; J trimming: 6 bases; junction bases outside the gene matches: 2. The chain recombines TRBV10-3 with TRBJ1-1; 7 bases align to TRBD1. Sequenced here: tumor tissue (inferred from file names), sampled from a patient given nivolumab and ipilimumab in sequence. The TCR sequence derives from a human donor with melanoma. This chain's CDR3 is CAISELTGAEAFF. For the CDR3, the DNA is TGTGCCATCAGTGAGTTAACAGGGGCTGAAGCTTTCTTT.